The 16 T cell receptor beta chains below all came from one sample that was sequenced in a study of T cells in tumors after PD-1 blockade. TCRdb's copy holds only in-frame clones and misses some; the assay was immunoSEQ multiplex PCR. The repertoire includes 60,000 to 70,000 clones, approximately 74% of them detected once, and around 4.7% sits in the top ten. The sample was PBMCs, taken after anti-PD-1 treatment. The receptors here all came from a human donor with basal cell carcinoma.

The CDR3 loop reads CASSQDPGGLYEQYF. In DNA, the CDR3 is TGCGCCAGCAGCCAAGATCCGGGGGGGCTCTACGAGCAGTACTTC. The V call is TRBV4-1, the J call TRBJ2-7; 8 bases map to TRBD2. Trimming at V came to 0 bases and at J to 3 bases, leaving 4 bases not matched to a gene. CDR1 MGHRA and CDR2 YSYEKL come from the germline V gene. The CDR3 runs to 15 residues.

The chain uses TRBV12-3 or TRBV12-4 and TRBJ1-5, with unresolved D. This CDR3 has 13 residues. Trimming removed 6 bases from V and 3 bases from J, with 9 bases in between. In DNA, the CDR3 is TGTGCCAGCAGGCAGGCTTTCAATCAGCCCCAGCATTTT. This codes for CASRQAFNQPQHF.

V usage is TRBV19 and J usage is TRBJ1-5; D gene uncertain. V dropped 6 bases and J dropped 0 bases, with 21 bases sitting between them. This CDR3 has 18 residues. The germline V gene encodes CDR1 LNHDA and CDR2 SQIVND (reference sequence). The CDR3 here is CASSNRVTRMASNQPQHF. For the CDR3, the DNA is TGTGCCAGTAGCAACCGAGTTACTCGGATGGCTAGCAATCAGCCCCAGCATTTT.

The CDR3 DNA is TGCACCAGCAGCCAAGATCTTCAGGGTGGGAATGAAAAACTGTTTTTT. Translation: CTSSQDLQGGNEKLFF. The genes are TRBV1 and TRBJ1-4; the DNA was not used to check the table's D call, TRBD1. TRBV1 is termed a pseudogene. This CDR3 region has 16 residues.

This clone was detected a few times. The chain combines TRBV28 with TRBJ2-7, with TRBD1 as a possible D gene (5 bases). This CDR3 has 13 amino acids. CDR1 MDHEN and CDR2 SYDVKM come from the germline V gene. With 7 bases removed from V and 3 bases from J, the gap between germline ends came to 13 bases. The CDR3 coding sequence is TGTGCCAGCACCCCAGGGCCCGACTACGAGCAGTACTTC. This gives the protein CASTPGPDYEQYF. Combining the CDR3 with reference TRBV28 and TRBJ2-7 gives the whole variable domain DVKVTQSSRYLVKRTGEKVFLECVQDMDHENMFWYRQDPGLGLRLIYFSYDVKMKEKGDIPEGYSVSREKKERFSLILESASTNQTSMYLCASTPGPDYEQYFGPGTRLTVT.

The V and J genes are TRBV6-1 and TRBJ1-3, with D unresolved. The CDR3 totals 12 residues. CDR1 and CDR2 from the germline V gene are MNHNS and SASEGT. The germline V and J ends were trimmed by 1 base and 4 bases, with 2 bases remaining between them. This CDR3 is CASSEGGNTIYF. The CDR3 bases are TGTGCCAGCAGTGAAGGAGGAAACACCATATATTTT.

The chain recombines TRBV9 with TRBJ2-1; 7 positions agree with TRBD1. V lost 3 bases and J lost 4; bases outside the gene matches: 10. Germline V lookup: CDR1 SGDLS, CDR2 YYNGEE. The CDR3 sequence is 16 residues long. The CDR3 loop is CASSAELTGLYNEQFF. As DNA, the CDR3 is TGTGCCAGCAGCGCAGAGCTGACAGGGTTATACAATGAGCAGTTCTTC.

The chain links TRBV7-2 to TRBJ2-1, with 9 bases fitting TRBD2. The V gene end was trimmed by 0 bases and the J gene end by 0 bases; junction bases not matched to a gene: 0. Per the germline V gene, CDR1 is SGHTA and CDR2 is FQGNSA. The CDR3 covers 16 residues. The CDR3 DNA reads TGTGCCAGCAGCTTAGCGCGGGGGGGCTCCTACAATGAGCAGTTCTTC. Its translation is CASSLARGGSYNEQFF. Drawing the rest from reference TRBV7-2 and TRBJ2-1, the complete variable domain is GAGVSQSPSNKVTEKGKDVELRCDPISGHTALYWYRQSLGQGLEFLIYFQGNSAPDKSGLPSDRFSAERTGGSVSTLTIQRTQQEDSAVYLCASSLARGGSYNEQFFGPGTRLTVL.

V and J are TRBV5-6 and TRBJ1-1, with D uncertain. The germline V and J ends were trimmed by 1 base and 10 bases, with 14 bases remaining between them. This CDR3 spans 13 amino acids. Germline V lookup: CDR1 SGHDT, CDR2 YYEEEE. The CDR3 region has the DNA TGTGCCAGCAGCTTGCCCCCCCGGGATGCAGCTTTCTTT. Translating gives CASSLPPRDAAFF.

V and J are TRBV2 and TRBJ2-1; TRBD2 matches 12 bases. This CDR3 has 15 amino acids. J gave up 2 bases and V 6 bases, and 2 bases lay outside the gene matches. CDR1 and CDR2 (germline): SNHLY, FYNNEI. The CDR3 DNA follows: TGTGCCAGCAGGAGACTAGCGGGGGCCTACAATGAGCAGTTCTTC. It is translated as CASRRLAGAYNEQFF.

CDR3 region: CATSDAATGNYGYTF. The CDR3 nucleotides read TGTGCCACCTCCGACGCTGCGACAGGAAACTATGGCTACACCTTC. The rearrangement joins TRBV6-5 to TRBJ1-2; TRBD1 might be the D (6 bases). The CDR3 length is 15 residues. The V gene lost 10 bases and the J gene lost 2 bases, with 20 bases spanning the gap. Germline CDR1 and CDR2: MNHEY and SVGAGI.

The rearrangement joins TRBV4-1 to TRBJ1-5; D not resolved. Germline V lookup: CDR1 MGHRA, CDR2 YSYEKL. V gave up 3 bases and J gave up 0 bases, with 15 bases separating them. The CDR3 totals 17 residues. The CDR3: CASSHTDTDYSNQPQHF. DNA of the CDR3: TGCGCCAGCAGCCATACCGATACAGATTATAGCAATCAGCCCCAGCATTTT.

This chain connects TRBV19 to TRBJ2-1, with TRBD2 matching over 8 bases. Looked up from germline, CDR1 is LNHDA and CDR2 is SQIVND (reference sequence). The CDR3 loop spans 19 amino acids. J lost 5 bases, V lost 5 bases, and 20 bases had no gene match. The CDR3 nucleotides read TGTGCCAGTAGTGCCGGGACTAGAGGACTGGCCTATGAAGACAATGAGCAGTTCTTC. This codes for CASSAGTRGLAYEDNEQFF.

The chain links TRBV29-1 to TRBJ2-7; a possible D gene is TRBD2 (5 bases). CDR1 and CDR2 (germline): SQVTM, ANQGSEA. The CDR3 has 16 amino acids. The V gene lost 0 bases and the J gene lost 0 bases, with 15 bases spanning the gap. The CDR3 DNA reads TGCAGCGTTGAAGATTGGTCCGAGGGTCCCTCCTACGAGCAGTACTTC. The encoded protein is CSVEDWSEGPSYEQYF.

By its share, this clone is medium-sized. V usage is TRBV19 and J usage is TRBJ2-7, with a weak D call TRBD1 (5 bases). CDR3 size: 16 residues. The V gene lost 0 bases and the J gene lost 1 base, with 13 bases spanning the gap. Germline V gene sequence: CDR1 LNHDA, CDR2 SQIVND (reference sequence). The CDR3 is CASSIDKGMPSYEQYF. The CDR3 region has the DNA TGTGCCAGTAGTATAGATAAGGGGATGCCTTCCTACGAGCAGTACTTC.

V and J are TRBV2 and TRBJ1-6; TRBD1 aligns across 8 bases. The germline V gene encodes CDR1 SNHLY and CDR2 FYNNEI. CDR3 size: 14 residues. The CDR3 region has the DNA TGTGCTACCCAGCCGGGACAGGATAATTCACCCCTCCACTTT. Its translation: CATQPGQDNSPLHF.